This T cell receptor beta chain was found in a study of shared clonotypes between healthy human individuals. Germline assignment: CDR1 MNHEY and CDR2 SMNVEV (reference sequence). The V end lost 6 bases, the J end lost 0 bases, and 24 bases lay between the germline ends. The CDR3 sequence is 19 residues long. Comment on this clone: What it binds is not known.

Whole-study results and caveats: A generally larger estimated richness was seen in naive subsets than in memory subsets. The represented genetic and exposure-history diversity was limited by the small number of donors. Unshared clonotypes carried lower generation probabilities than those common to all four donors.

Using immunoSEQ multiplex PCR, the repertoire was profiled, and TCRdb retains in-frame clones only, with some absent. This sample carries more than 2 million clones, 85% to 95% of them seen once, and the ten largest clones take around 1.1%. CD45RO-negative, CCR7-positively selected cells formed the naive CD8 fraction, excluding terminally differentiated effector memory CD45RA+ cells. The sequenced sample was naive CD8+ T cells sorted from blood. The TCR originated in a man younger than 35 in good health. This chain uses TRBV27 with TRBJ1-5; D perhaps matches TRBD1 (5 bases). The CDR3 protein is CASSNRDPAVAYSNQPQHF. In DNA form, the CDR3 reads TGTGCCAGCAGCAACCGGGACCCGGCAGTCGCTTATAGCAATCAGCCCCAGCATTTT.